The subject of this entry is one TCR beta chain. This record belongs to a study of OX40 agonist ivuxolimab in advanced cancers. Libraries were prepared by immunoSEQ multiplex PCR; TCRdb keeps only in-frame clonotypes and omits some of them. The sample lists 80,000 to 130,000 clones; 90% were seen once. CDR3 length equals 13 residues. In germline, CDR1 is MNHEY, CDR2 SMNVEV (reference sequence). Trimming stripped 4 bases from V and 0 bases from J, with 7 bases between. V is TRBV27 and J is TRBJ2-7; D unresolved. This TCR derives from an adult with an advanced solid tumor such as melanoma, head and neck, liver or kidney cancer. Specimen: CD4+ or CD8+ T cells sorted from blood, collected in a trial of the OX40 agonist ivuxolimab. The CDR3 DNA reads TGTGCCAGCAGTTGGCCTTACTCCTACGAGCAGTACTTC. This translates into CASSWPYSYEQYF.